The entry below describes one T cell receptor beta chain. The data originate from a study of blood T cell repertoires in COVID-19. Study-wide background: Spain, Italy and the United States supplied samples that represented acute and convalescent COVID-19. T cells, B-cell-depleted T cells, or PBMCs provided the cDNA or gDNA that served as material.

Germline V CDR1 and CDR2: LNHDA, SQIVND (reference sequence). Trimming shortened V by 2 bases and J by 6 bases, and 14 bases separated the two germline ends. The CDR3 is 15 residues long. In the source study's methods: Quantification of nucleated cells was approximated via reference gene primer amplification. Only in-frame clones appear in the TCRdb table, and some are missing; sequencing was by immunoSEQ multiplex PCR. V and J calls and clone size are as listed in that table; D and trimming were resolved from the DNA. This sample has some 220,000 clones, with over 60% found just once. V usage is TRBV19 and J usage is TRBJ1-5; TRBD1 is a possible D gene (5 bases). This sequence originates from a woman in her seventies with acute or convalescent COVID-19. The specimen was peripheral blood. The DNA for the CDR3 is TGTGCCAGTAGTATATCGATCAGGGCGAGTCAGCCCCAGCATTTT. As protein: CASSISIRASQPQHF. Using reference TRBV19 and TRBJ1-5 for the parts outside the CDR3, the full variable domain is DGGITQSPKYLFRKEGQNVTLSCEQNLNHDAMYWYRQDPGQGLRLIYYSQIVNDFQKGDIAEGYSVSREKKESFPLTVTSAQKNPTAFYLCASSISIRASQPQHFGDGTRLSIL.